Below, 18 T cell receptor beta chains from the same sample are listed, as sequenced in a study of shared clonotypes between healthy human individuals (dated by TCRdb to 2018 to 2020). For the CD8 naive samples, CD45RO-negative cells were positively selected for CCR7, yielding a CD45RA+CCR7+ population from which TemRA cells were excluded. Receptors were amplified or captured by the immunoSEQ multiplex PCR assay. TCRdb took over this immuneACCESS table, retaining in-frame rearrangements with V and J assigned. Such tables are incomplete; in checked studies, under half of the missing clones stem from an unresolved V gene, and the remainder is unexplained. In all, the sample holds about 2 million clones, and over 85% of those were seen once. The top ten clonotypes cover roughly 1.1% of the sample. Sequenced: naive CD8+ T cells sorted from blood. According to the study, the label for this sample's cell subset or site signals: CD45RA+CCR7+. These receptors originate from a man younger than 30 in good health.

The V gene is TRBV6-5, the J gene TRBJ1-2; maybe TRBD1 (5 bases). The length of the CDR3 is 14 residues. V lost 10 bases and J lost 4, with 19 bases in between. Per the germline V gene, CDR1 is MNHEY and CDR2 is SVGAGI. CDR3 loop: CATNHPEGSYGYTF. CDR3 in DNA: TGTGCCACCAACCACCCGGAGGGGTCCTATGGCTACACCTTC.

The chain links TRBV11-2 to TRBJ2-3; weak D call: TRBD1 (5 bases). CDR3 length: 15 amino acids. Germline V gene lookup returns CDR1 SGHAT and CDR2 FQNNGV. The ends were cut back, 4 bases at V and 0 bases at J, with 11 bases in the middle. The CDR3 nucleotides are TGTGCCAGCAGCTGGGGCCAGACTAGCACAGATACGCAGTATTTT. The encoded protein is CASSWGQTSTDTQYF.

The chain uses TRBV19 and TRBJ1-1; no clear D. CDR1 and CDR2 from the germline V gene are LNHDA and SQIVND (reference sequence). The ends were cut back, 9 bases at V and 3 bases at J, with 17 bases in the middle. The CDR3 runs to 14 residues. The chain's CDR3 is CASLEGSWDTEAFF. CDR3 in DNA: TGTGCCAGCCTAGAGGGCTCTTGGGACACTGAAGCTTTCTTT.

The chain is built from TRBV10-2 and TRBJ2-1; 8 bases are a match to TRBD2. Trimming removed 5 bases from V and 2 bases from J; junction bases left unmatched: 2. Germline V gene lookup returns CDR1 WSHSY and CDR2 SAAADI. The length of the CDR3 is 14 residues. In nucleotides, the CDR3 is TGCGCCAGCAGTTTAGCGGGGACCTACAATGAGCAGTTCTTC. Its translation is CASSLAGTYNEQFF.

This clone has just one count. The genes are TRBV6-7 and TRBJ1-2, with 9 bases that match TRBD1. TRBV6-7 is reported as an ORF; its role is uncertain. Trimming cost V 6 bases and J 4 bases; bases outside gene matches: 12. The length of the CDR3 is 16 residues. The CDR3 coding sequence is TGTGCCAGCAGAACGGACAGGGGAAAGTATGGCTATGGCTACACCTTC. Translating it yields CASRTDRGKYGYGYTF.

The chain has TRBV10-3 and TRBJ2-1; a possible D gene is TRBD2 (6 bases). The V end lost 6 bases, the J end lost 0 bases, and 9 bases lay between the germline ends. Per the germline V gene, CDR1 is ENHRY and CDR2 is SYGVKD. CDR3 size: 14 residues. The CDR3: CAIRGTDSYNEQFF. DNA for the CDR3: TGTGCCATCAGGGGGACTGACTCCTACAATGAGCAGTTCTTC.

CDR3: CASSPTGTLNTGELFF. The CDR3 DNA is TGCGCCAGCAGCCCCACTGGGACACTGAACACCGGGGAGCTGTTTTTT. V and J are TRBV4-1 and TRBJ2-2, with D possibly matching TRBD1 (6 bases). Germline V gives CDR1 MGHRA, CDR2 YSYEKL. Between the trimmed V and J ends, which lost 4 bases and 1 base, there was a span of 13 bases. The CDR3 extends over 16 amino acids.

This chain uses TRBV5-5 with TRBJ2-7, with TRBD1 matching over 7 bases. With V trimmed by 4 bases and J by 5 bases, 6 bases remained unmatched. This CDR3 region has 13 residues. Germline V lookup: CDR1 SGHKS, CDR2 YYEKEE (reference sequence). Here the CDR3 reads CASSDDRVNEQYF. The CDR3 nucleotides are TGTGCCAGCAGCGATGACAGGGTTAACGAGCAGTACTTC.

In DNA form, the CDR3 reads TGTGCCAGCAGCCCCTGGGACTTCACAGATACGCAGTATTTT. This encodes CASSPWDFTDTQYF. The rearrangement joins TRBV7-9 to TRBJ2-3; perhaps TRBD2 as D (6 bases). This CDR3 has 14 amino acids. The V gene's germline CDR1 is SEHNR and CDR2 FQNEAQ (reference sequence). V was shortened by 5 bases and J by 2 bases, with 11 bases between the two germline ends.

This chain links TRBV6-5 with TRBJ1-3; no clear D. CDR1 MNHEY and CDR2 SVGAGI come from the germline V gene. The CDR3 covers 15 residues. Between the trimmed V and J ends, which lost 6 bases and 2 bases, there was a span of 14 bases. The CDR3 loop is CASSPGGVTGNTIYF. As DNA, the CDR3 is TGTGCCAGCAGCCCAGGCGGAGTTACTGGAAACACCATATATTTT.

The genes are TRBV5-6 and TRBJ1-1; TRBD1 is a possible D gene (5 bases). The CDR3 sequence is 12 residues long. V was cut by 4 bases and J by 13 bases, with 17 bases left in between. Germline CDR1 reads SGHDT; CDR2 reads YYEEEE. DNA of the CDR3: TGTGCCAGCAGCCTTTGGGCGGGGGAGGGTTTCTTT. Its translation is CASSLWAGEGFF.

This rearrangement joins TRBV7-8 to TRBJ2-7, with 13 bases fitting TRBD2. The CDR3 has 17 residues. The germline V gene has CDR1 SGHVS and CDR2 FQNEAQ. Losses at the gene ends were 5 bases for V and 3 bases for J; bases not matched to a gene: 10. CDR3 DNA: TGTGCCAGCAGCCCGGGACTAGCGGGGAAAGAATACTACGAGCAGTACTTC. It is translated as CASSPGLAGKEYYEQYF.

The CDR3 loop reads CASSTGQGRNQPQHF. CDR3 sequence (DNA): TGTGCCAGCAGTACCGGACAGGGGCGCAATCAGCCCCAGCATTTT. V usage is TRBV6-1 and J usage is TRBJ1-5; TRBD1 aligns across 9 bases. The germline CDR1 and CDR2 sequences are MNHNS and SASEGT. V shed 5 bases and J 2 bases; nucleotides not matched to a gene: 4. The CDR3 has 15 residues.

About this clone: Other DNA sequences within the sample encode an identical CDR3. The chain is built from TRBV27 and TRBJ2-3, with TRBD2 matching over 14 bases. This CDR3 is built from 16 residues. V lost 3 bases to trimming and J lost 1 base; unmatched junction nucleotides: 0. Germline loops: CDR1 MNHEY, CDR2 SMNVEV (reference sequence). CDR3 nucleotides: TGTGCCAGCAGTTTGGGACTAGCGGGGGGCACAGATACGCAGTATTTT. This gives the protein CASSLGLAGGTDTQYF.

The chain couples TRBV6-5 to TRBJ1-1; maybe TRBD1 (5 bases). Germline values: CDR1 MNHEY, CDR2 SVGAGI. The CDR3 spans 13 residues. V lost 5 bases and J 11 bases, leaving 18 bases between the germline ends. CDR3 amino acids: CASSTGYRVEAFF. The DNA for the CDR3 is TGTGCCAGCAGTACAGGATACCGGGTTGAGGCTTTCTTT.

This chain connects TRBV2 to TRBJ2-2, with D perhaps TRBD1 (5 bases). V was cut by 10 bases and J by 1 base, with 19 bases left in between. From germline, CDR1 is SNHLY and CDR2 FYNNEI. The CDR3 is made up of 16 amino acids. CDR3 sequence: CATFDSRTLNTGELFF. As DNA, the CDR3 is TGTGCCACCTTTGATTCCCGGACACTGAACACCGGGGAGCTGTTTTTT. The full variable domain, with the rest looked up from reference TRBV2 and TRBJ2-2, is EPEVTQTPSHQVTQMGQEVILRCVPISNHLYFYWYRQILGQKVEFLVSFYNNEISEKSEIFDDQFSVERPDGSNFTLKIRSTKLEDSAMYFCATFDSRTLNTGELFFGEGSRLTVL.

The V call is TRBV6-5, the J call TRBJ2-5; possible D gene TRBD1, 6 bases. This CDR3 contains 15 residues. CDR1 MNHEY and CDR2 SVGAGI come from the germline V gene. Trimming left V 2 bases short and J 5 bases short, with 15 bases between. The CDR3 region is CASSYEQGVGETQYF. CDR3 DNA sequence: TGTGCCAGCAGTTACGAACAGGGCGTCGGGGAGACCCAGTACTTC.

This chain uses TRBV2 with TRBJ2-7; weak D call: TRBD1 (6 bases). CDR1 is SNHLY, CDR2 FYNNEI, per germline. The CDR3 contains 15 residues. Trimming left V 7 bases short and J 0 bases short, with 16 bases between. Here the CDR3 reads CASIPGQAFSYEQYF. In nucleotides, the CDR3 is TGTGCCAGCATCCCGGGACAAGCCTTCTCCTACGAGCAGTACTTC.